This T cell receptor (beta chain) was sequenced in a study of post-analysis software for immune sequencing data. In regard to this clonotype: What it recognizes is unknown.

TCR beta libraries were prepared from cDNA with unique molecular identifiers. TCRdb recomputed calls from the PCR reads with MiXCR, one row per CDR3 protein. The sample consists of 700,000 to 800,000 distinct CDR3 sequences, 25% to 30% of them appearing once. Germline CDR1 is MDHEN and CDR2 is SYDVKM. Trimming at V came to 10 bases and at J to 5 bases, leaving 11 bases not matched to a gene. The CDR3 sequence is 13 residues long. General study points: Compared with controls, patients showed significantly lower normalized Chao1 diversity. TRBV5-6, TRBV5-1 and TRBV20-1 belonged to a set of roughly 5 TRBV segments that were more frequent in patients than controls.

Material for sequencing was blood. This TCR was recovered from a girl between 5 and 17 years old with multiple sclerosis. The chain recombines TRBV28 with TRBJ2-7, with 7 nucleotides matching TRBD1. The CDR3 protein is CAISGTVTHEQYF. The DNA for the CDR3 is TGTGCCATCTCAGGGACAGTCACCCACGAGCAGTACTTC.